These T cell receptor beta chains were read from a single sample in a study of control samples from healthy donors and cancer patients. Profiled with immunoSEQ multiplex PCR; TCRdb holds only in-frame clones, not every one. The sample consists of 130,000 to 150,000 clones, more than 85% of them appearing once. Sequencing was done on a sample of blood. The receptor set was obtained from a man aged 25 to 40 in good health. Both conserved end residues are part of each CDR3. The order of the fields is J gene, clone size, D gene, V gene, CDR3 length, CDR3 protein, CDR3 DNA. D genes are given only for firm matches. Clone size is not always given. Where it is, it says once, few, many or a class for expanded clones.

>TRBJ1-4|.|.|TRBV6-1|15
CASSDVAGNSEKLFF
TGTGCCAGCAGTGACGTGGCAGGGAATTCGGAAAAACTGTTTTTT
>TRBJ2-3|few|TRBD2|TRBV5-1|15
CASSFGLAGGDTQYF
TGCGCCAGCAGCTTCGGACTAGCGGGGGGTGATACGCAGTATTTT
>TRBJ2-7|.|TRBD1|TRBV28|15
CASRRTGALSYEQYF
TGTGCCAGCAGGAGGACAGGCGCACTCTCCTACGAGCAGTACTTC
>TRBJ1-2|.|TRBD1|TRBV30|16
CAWSVMGGQGLFGYTF
TGTGCCTGGAGTGTAATGGGCGGACAGGGGCTGTTTGGCTACACCTTC
>TRBJ2-3|.|TRBD2|TRBV5-1|16
CASSLKNGGAGGTQYF
TGCGCCAGCAGCTTGAAGAACGGGGGGGCCGGAGGTACGCAGTATTTT
>TRBJ2-7|once|.|TRBV5-4|13
CASSLGTTYEQYF
TGTGCCAGCAGCTTGGGGACGACCTACGAGCAGTACTTC
>TRBJ1-1|.|.|TRBV7-9|13
CASISSGNTEAFF
TGTGCCAGCATCTCGTCTGGGAACACTGAAGCTTTCTTT
>TRBJ2-3|.|TRBD2|TRBV5-1|17
CASRSGTSASVVGTQYF
TGCGCCAGCAGGTCCGGGACTAGCGCATCGGTGGTCGGTACGCAGTATTTT
>TRBJ2-2|.|.|TRBV5-8|14
CASSLRGNTGELFF
TGTGCCAGCAGCTTGCGGGGGAACACCGGGGAGCTGTTTTTT
>TRBJ1-1|.|.|TRBV30|12
CAWSVQGTEAFF
TGTGCCTGGAGTGTACAGGGCACTGAAGCTTTCTTT
>TRBJ1-4|.|.|TRBV4-2|12
CASSLGGGGLFF
TGTGCCAGCAGCCTAGGGGGGGGAGGACTGTTTTTT
>TRBJ1-2|once|.|TRBV5-4|14
CASSSTEARYGYTF
TGTGCCAGCAGCTCAACGGAAGCCCGTTATGGCTACACCTTC
>TRBJ1-1|.|.|TRBV20-1|11
CSASGRTPAGF
TGCAGTGCTAGTGGTAGGACTCCCGCGGGCTTT
>TRBJ1-4|.|.|TRBV11-2|14
CASSARGVGEKLFF
TGTGCCAGCAGCGCCAGGGGAGTGGGTGAAAAACTGTTTTTT
>TRBJ2-7|.|TRBD1|TRBV6-1|13
CASSRDSASNVYF
TGTGCCAGCAGCCGGGACAGCGCCTCCAATGTTTACTTC
>TRBJ2-1|.|TRBD1|TRBV6-5|15
CASTLTGGLYNEQFF
TGTGCCAGCACCCTGACAGGGGGCCTTTACAATGAGCAGTTCTTC
>TRBJ1-2|.|.|TRBV29-1|14
CSVRKGGIGYGYTF
TGCAGCGTCCGAAAAGGGGGGATAGGCTATGGCTACACCTTC
>TRBJ2-7|.|TRBD2|TRBV6-1|18
CASSEEELAGGLDYEQYF
TGTGCCAGCAGTGAAGAGGAACTAGCGGGGGGGCTAGACTACGAGCAGTACTTC
>TRBJ1-2|once|TRBD1|TRBV3-1/TRBV3-2|13
CASSPGTGYGYTF
TGTGCCAGCAGCCCCGGGACAGGGTATGGCTACACCTTC
>TRBJ2-7|.|TRBD2|TRBV5-1|15
CASSPGLAGGYEQYF
TGCGCCAGCAGCCCTGGGCTAGCGGGGGGCTACGAGCAGTACTTC